The clone carrying this T cell receptor (beta chain) appeared a few times. Repertoires were generated with immunoSEQ multiplex PCR, while TCRdb's copy carries only in-frame clones and drops some. The sample carries 95,000 to 150,000 clones, around 90% recorded once. The CDR3 has 14 residues. The J segment lost 5 bases and the V segment lost 2 bases, leaving 4 bases of the junction unmatched. The germline gives CDR1 SGHDT, CDR2 YYEEEE. The data were taken from a study of cytomegalovirus exposure and HLA in healthy donors. The origin of this receptor is a woman aged 18-30 years in good health and CMV-seronegative. Material for sequencing was PBMCs. The rearrangement joins TRBV5-6 to TRBJ2-1, with 7 bases that match TRBD2. CDR3 coding DNA: TGTGCCAGCAGCTTAGCTAGCGGAGACAATGAGCAGTTCTTC. This sequence encodes CASSLASGDNEQFF.